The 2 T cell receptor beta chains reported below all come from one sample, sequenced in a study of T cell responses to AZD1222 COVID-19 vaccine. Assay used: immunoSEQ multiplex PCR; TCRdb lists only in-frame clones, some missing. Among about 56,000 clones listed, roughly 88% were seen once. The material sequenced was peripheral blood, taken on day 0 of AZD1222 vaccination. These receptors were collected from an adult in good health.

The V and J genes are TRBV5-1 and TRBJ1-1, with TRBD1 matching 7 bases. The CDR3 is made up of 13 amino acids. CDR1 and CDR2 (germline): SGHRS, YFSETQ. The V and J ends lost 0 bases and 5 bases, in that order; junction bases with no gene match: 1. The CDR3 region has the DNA TGCGCCAGCAGCTTGGACAGGGGAACTGAAGCTTTCTTT. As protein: CASSLDRGTEAFF. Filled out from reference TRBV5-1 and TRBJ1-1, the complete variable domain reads KAGVTQTPRYLIKTRGQQVTLSCSPISGHRSVSWYQQTPGQGLQFLFEYFSETQRNKGNFPGRFSGRQFSNSRSEMNVSTLELGDSALYLCASSLDRGTEAFFGQGTRLTVV.

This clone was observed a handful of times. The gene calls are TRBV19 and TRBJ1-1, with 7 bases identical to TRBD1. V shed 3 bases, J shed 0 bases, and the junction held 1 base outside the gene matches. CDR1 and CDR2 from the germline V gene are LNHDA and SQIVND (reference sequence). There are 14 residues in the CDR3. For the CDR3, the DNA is TGTGCCAGTAGTATGGGACAGATGAACACTGAAGCTTTCTTT. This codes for CASSMGQMNTEAFF.